This T cell receptor (beta chain) came from a study of cytomegalovirus exposure and HLA in healthy donors. About the research overall: According to later analysis, the same platform produced the approximately 130 validation and under 750 first-cohort repertoires.

This CDR3 contains 14 residues. V was pared by 1 base and J by 5 bases, with 10 bases between. Germline V lookup: CDR1 SGHDN, CDR2 FVKESK. Here immunoSEQ multiplex PCR was the method, and the copy in TCRdb shows in-frame clones only, minus some. Of around 150,000 clones in the sample, about 90% were seen once. Sequencing was carried out using PBMCs. The sequence derives from a woman between 18 and 29 years old in good health and CMV-seropositive. V is TRBV14 and J is TRBJ2-3; D is undetermined. The CDR3 sequence is CASSQVTPGDTQYF. Here the CDR3 DNA reads TGTGCCAGCAGCCAAGTCACGCCCGGAGATACGCAGTATTTT.